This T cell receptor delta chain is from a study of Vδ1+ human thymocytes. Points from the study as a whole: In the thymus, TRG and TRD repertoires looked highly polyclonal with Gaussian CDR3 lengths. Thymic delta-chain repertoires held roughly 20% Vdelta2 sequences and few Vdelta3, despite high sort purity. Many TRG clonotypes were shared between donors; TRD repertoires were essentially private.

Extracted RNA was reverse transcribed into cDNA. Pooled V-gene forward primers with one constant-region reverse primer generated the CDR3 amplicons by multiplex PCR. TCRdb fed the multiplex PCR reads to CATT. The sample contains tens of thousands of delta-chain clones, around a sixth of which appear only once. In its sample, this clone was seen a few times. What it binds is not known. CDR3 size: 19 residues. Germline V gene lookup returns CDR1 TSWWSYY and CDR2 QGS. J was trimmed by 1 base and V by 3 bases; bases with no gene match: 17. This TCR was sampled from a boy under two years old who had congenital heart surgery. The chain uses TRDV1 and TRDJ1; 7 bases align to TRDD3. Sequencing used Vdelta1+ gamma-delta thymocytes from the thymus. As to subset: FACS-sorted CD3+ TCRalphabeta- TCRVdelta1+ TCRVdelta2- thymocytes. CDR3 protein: CALGDTRPSGLGSTDKLIF. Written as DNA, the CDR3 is TGTGCTCTTGGGGACACCCGGCCCTCGGGACTGGGGAGCACCGATAAACTCATCTTT.